This TCR beta chain is drawn from a study of T cell repertoires in cytomegalovirus infection. Across the study: Carrying CMV and the relevant HLA type showed in public TCR beta signatures.

Whole-study results and caveats: The cumulative frequency of public TCR beta families distinguished individuals who carried CMV together with the relevant HLA. What dominated the ex vivo response were HLA-C-restricted CMV-specific TCR beta clonotypes.

TCRdb redid the calling of the reads with MiXCR, one entry per CDR3 protein. Among about 250,000 distinct CDR3 sequences listed, around 12% were seen once. Concerning this clonotype itself: Its antigen is as yet unknown.

CDR1 and CDR2 from the germline V gene are SGHRS and YFSETQ. This CDR3 has 17 residues. Trimming removed 0 bases from V and 2 bases from J, with 14 bases in between. The chain has TRBV5-1 and TRBJ2-2; D unclear. Sequencing was carried out using PBMCs. The TCR sequence derives from a human donor in good health (CMV status not recorded). Some clones in this sample may be carry-over from other donors' samples. CDR3 loop: CASSLGAGQTNTGELFF. The CDR3 DNA follows: TGCGCCAGCAGCTTGGGGGCCGGGCAAACCAACACCGGGGAGCTGTTTTTT.